This T cell receptor beta chain was profiled in a study of T cell changes during pregnancy in multiple sclerosis. The repertoire was sequenced with immunoSEQ multiplex PCR; TCRdb's copy has only in-frame clones and lacks some. The table lists approximately 60,000 clones, around 93% of them singletons, with 2.5% to 4% in the top ten. CDR3 length: 16 residues. V shed 4 bases, J shed 3 bases, and the junction held 6 bases outside the gene matches. The germline V gene encodes CDR1 SGHTA and CDR2 FQGTGA. This sequence originates from a female donor with multiple sclerosis, enrolled in a pregnancy study. This chain uses TRBV7-3 with TRBJ2-3, with 11 bases lining up with TRBD2. Sequences were derived from CD8+ T cells from peripheral blood mononuclear cells, sampled in the second trimester of pregnancy. CDR3 sequence: CASSYIAGGGTDTQYF. CDR3 bases: TGTGCCAGCAGCTATATAGCGGGAGGGGGGACAGATACGCAGTATTTT.